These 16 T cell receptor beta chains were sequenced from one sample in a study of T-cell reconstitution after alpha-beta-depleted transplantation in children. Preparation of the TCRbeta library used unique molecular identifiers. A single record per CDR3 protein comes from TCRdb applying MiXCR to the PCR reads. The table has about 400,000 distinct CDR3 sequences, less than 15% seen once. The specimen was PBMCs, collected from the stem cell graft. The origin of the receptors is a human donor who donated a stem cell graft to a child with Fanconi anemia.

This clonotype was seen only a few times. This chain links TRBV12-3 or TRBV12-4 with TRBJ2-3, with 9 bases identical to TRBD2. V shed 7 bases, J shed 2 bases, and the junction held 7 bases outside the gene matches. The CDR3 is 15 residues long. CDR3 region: CASNLGLAHTDTQYF. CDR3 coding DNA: TGTGCCAGCAACCTCGGACTAGCGCACACAGATACGCAGTATTTT.

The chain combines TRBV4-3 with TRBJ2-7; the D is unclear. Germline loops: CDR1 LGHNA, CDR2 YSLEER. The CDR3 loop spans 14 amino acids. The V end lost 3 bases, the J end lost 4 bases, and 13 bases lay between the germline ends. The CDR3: CASSQLPTGYEQYF. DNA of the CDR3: TGCGCCAGCAGCCAGCTCCCGACTGGTTACGAGCAGTACTTC.

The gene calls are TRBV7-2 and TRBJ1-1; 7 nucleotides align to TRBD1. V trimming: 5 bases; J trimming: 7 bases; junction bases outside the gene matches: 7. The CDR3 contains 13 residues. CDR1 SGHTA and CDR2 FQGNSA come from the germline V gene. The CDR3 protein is CASSTRQGGEAFF. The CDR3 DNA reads TGTGCCAGCAGCACTCGACAGGGTGGTGAAGCTTTCTTT. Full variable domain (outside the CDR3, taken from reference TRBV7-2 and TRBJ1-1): GAGVSQSPSNKVTEKGKDVELRCDPISGHTALYWYRQSLGQGLEFLIYFQGNSAPDKSGLPSDRFSAERTGGSVSTLTIQRTQQEDSAVYLCASSTRQGGEAFFGQGTRLTVV.

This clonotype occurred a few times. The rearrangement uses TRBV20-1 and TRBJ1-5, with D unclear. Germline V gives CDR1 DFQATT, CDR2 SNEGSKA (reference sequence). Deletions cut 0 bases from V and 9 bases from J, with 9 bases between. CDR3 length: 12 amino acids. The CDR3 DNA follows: TGCAGTGCTAGAGATCGCCCCGGGCCCCAGCATTTT. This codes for CSARDRPGPQHF.

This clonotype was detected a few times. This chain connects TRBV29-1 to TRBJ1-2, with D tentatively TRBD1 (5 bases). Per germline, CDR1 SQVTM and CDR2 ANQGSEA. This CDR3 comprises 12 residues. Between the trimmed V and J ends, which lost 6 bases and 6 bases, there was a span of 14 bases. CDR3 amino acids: CSVDQEGDGYTF. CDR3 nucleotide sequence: TGCAGCGTCGACCAGGAAGGGGATGGCTACACCTTC.

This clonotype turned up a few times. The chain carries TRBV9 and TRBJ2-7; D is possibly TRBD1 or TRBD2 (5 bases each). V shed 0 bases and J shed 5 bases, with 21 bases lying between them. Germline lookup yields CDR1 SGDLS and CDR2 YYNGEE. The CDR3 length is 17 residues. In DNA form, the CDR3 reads TGTGCCAGCAGCGTAGGAAGTGGGGGACCGCCGTTAAACGAGCAGTACTTC. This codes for CASSVGSGGPPLNEQYF.

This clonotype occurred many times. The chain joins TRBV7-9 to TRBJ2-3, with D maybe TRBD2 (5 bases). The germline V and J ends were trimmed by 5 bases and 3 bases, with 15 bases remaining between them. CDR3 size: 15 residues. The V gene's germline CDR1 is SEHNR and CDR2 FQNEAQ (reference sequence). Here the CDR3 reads CASSPGASGTDTQYF. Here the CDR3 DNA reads TGTGCCAGCAGCCCCGGAGCCTCGGGAACAGATACGCAGTATTTT.

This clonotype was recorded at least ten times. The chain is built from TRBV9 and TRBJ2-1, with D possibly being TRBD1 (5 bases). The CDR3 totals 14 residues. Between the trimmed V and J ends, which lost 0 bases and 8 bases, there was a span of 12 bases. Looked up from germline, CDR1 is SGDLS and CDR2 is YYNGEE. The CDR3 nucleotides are TGTGCCAGCAGCGTAGGGGGCGCCTCGCATGAGCAGTTCTTC. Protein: CASSVGGASHEQFF.

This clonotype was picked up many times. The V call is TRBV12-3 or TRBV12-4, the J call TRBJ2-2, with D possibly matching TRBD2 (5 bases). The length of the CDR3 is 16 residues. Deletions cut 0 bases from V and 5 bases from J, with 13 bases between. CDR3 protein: CASSLALGKGTGELFF. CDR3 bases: TGTGCCAGCAGTTTAGCGCTCGGGAAAGGAACCGGGGAGCTGTTTTTT.

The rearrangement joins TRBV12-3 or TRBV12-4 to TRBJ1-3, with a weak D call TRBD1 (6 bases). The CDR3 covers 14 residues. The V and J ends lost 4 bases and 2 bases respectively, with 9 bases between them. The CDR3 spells CASSWGHPGNTIYF. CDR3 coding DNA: TGTGCCAGCAGTTGGGGACATCCTGGAAACACCATATATTTT.

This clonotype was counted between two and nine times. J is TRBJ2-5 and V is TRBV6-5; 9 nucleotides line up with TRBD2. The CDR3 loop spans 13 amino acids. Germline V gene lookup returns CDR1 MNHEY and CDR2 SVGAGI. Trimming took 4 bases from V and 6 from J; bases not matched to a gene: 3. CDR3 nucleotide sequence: TGTGCCAGCAGTTGGAGCGGGGGGAAGACCCAGTACTTC. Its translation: CASSWSGGKTQYF.

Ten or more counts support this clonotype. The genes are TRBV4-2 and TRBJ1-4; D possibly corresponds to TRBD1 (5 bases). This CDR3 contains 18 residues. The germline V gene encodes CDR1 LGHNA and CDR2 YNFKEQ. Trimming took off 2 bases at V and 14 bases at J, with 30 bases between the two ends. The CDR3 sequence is CASSQSRLSPGPSNPLFF. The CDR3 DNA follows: TGTGCCAGCAGCCAAAGCCGTCTTAGTCCGGGACCCTCAAATCCCCTGTTTTTT.

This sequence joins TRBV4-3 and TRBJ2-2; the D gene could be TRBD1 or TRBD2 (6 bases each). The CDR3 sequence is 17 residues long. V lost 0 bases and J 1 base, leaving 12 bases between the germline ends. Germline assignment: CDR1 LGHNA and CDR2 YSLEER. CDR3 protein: CASSQDVRGLNTGELFF. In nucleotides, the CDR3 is TGCGCCAGCAGCCAAGATGTTCGGGGGCTGAACACCGGGGAGCTGTTTTTT.

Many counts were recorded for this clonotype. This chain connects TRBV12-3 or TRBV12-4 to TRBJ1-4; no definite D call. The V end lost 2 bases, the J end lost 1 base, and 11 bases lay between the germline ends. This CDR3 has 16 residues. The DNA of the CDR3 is TGTGCCAGCAGTTTATCGGTACCGGGAACTAATGAAAAACTGTTTTTT. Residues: CASSLSVPGTNEKLFF.

The CDR3 is CASRPVTGSNEKLFF. CDR3 DNA: TGTGCCAGCAGGCCTGTGACAGGCTCTAATGAAAAACTGTTTTTT. This chain joins TRBV12-3 or TRBV12-4 and TRBJ1-4, with a tentative D call TRBD1 (6 bases). The CDR3 is 15 residues long. V was pared by 6 bases and J by 3 bases, with 14 bases between.

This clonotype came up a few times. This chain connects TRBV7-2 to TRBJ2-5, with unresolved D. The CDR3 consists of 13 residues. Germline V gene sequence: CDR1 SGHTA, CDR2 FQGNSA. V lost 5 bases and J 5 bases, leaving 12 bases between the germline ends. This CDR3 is CASSRALDETQYF. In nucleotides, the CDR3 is TGTGCCAGCAGCCGGGCCCTGGATGAGACCCAGTACTTC.